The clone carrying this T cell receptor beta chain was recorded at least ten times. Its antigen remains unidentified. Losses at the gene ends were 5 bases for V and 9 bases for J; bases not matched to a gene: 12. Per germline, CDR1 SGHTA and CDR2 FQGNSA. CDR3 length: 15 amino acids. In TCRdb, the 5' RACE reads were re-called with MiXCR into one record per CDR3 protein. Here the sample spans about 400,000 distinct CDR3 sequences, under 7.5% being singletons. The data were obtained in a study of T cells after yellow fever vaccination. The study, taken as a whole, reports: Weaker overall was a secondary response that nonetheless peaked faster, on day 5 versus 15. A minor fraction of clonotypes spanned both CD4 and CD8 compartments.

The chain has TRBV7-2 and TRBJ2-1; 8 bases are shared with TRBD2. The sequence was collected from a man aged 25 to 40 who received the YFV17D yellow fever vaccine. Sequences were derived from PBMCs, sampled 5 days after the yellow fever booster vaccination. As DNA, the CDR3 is TGTGCCAGCAGCGGAAGCGGGAGCGCGGAGGGTGAGCAGTTCTTC. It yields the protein CASSGSGSAEGEQFF.